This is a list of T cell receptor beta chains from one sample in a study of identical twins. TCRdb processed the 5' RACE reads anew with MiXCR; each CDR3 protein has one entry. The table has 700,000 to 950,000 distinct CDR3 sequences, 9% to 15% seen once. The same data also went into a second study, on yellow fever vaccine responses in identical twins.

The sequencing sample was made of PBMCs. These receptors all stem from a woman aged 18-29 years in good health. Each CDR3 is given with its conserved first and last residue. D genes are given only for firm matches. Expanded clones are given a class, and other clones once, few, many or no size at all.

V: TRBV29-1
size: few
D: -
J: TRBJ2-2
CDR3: CSVAVCPGGWNTGELFF
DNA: TGCAGCGTTGCCGTGTGCCCCGGGGGCTGGAACACCGGGGAGCTGTTTTTT

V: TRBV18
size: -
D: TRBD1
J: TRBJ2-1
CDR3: CASSEGQQYNEQFF
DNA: TGTGCCAGCTCCGAGGGACAGCAATACAATGAGCAGTTCTTC

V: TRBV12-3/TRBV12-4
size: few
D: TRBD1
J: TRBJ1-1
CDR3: CASSLTGAGTEAFF
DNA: TGTGCCAGCAGTCTCACAGGGGCTGGAACTGAAGCTTTCTTT

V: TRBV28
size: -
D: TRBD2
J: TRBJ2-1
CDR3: CASSERGGNYNEQFF
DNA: TGTGCCAGCAGTGAGCGGGGGGGAAACTACAATGAGCAGTTCTTC

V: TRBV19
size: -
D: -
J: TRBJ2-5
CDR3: CASSIGGTGSETQYF
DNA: TGTGCCAGTAGTATAGGAGGAACAGGGAGTGAGACCCAGTACTTC

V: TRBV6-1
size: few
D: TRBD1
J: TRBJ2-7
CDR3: CASSRMTGLTDEQYF
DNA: TGTGCCAGCAGTCGGATGACAGGGCTAACCGACGAGCAGTACTTC

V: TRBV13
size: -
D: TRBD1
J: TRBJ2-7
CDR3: CASSISYGTGGDEQYF
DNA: TGTGCCAGCAGCATAAGTTACGGGACAGGGGGCGACGAGCAGTACTTC

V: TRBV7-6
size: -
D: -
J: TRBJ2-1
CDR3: CASSLNPLERGPYNEQFF
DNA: TGTGCCAGCAGCTTAAACCCCCTAGAACGGGGACCTTACAATGAGCAGTTCTTC

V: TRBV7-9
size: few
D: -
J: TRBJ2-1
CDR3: CASSSPVSSYNEQFF
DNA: TGTGCCAGCAGCTCCCCCGTCAGCTCCTACAATGAGCAGTTCTTC

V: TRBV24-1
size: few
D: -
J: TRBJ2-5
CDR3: CATADLEETQYF
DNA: TGTGCCACCGCCGACTTAGAAGAGACCCAGTACTTC

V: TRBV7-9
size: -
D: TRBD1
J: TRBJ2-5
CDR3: CASSLLGGAEETQYF
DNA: TGTGCCAGCAGCTTGTTAGGGGGCGCCGAGGAGACCCAGTACTTC

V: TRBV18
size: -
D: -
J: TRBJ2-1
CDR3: CASSPPSSDEQFF
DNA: TGTGCCAGCTCTCCGCCCTCTAGCGATGAGCAGTTCTTC

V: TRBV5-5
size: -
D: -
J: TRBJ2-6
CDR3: CASSLVGGLPSGANVLTF
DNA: TGTGCCAGCAGCTTGGTTGGGGGCCTCCCCTCTGGGGCCAACGTCCTGACTTTC

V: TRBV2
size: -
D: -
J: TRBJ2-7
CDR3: CASSEQGTIDEQYF
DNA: TGTGCCAGCAGTGAACAGGGGACGATCGACGAGCAGTACTTC

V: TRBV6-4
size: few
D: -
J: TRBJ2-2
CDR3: CASSELDTGELFF
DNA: TGTGCCAGTTCTGAACTAGACACCGGGGAGCTGTTTTTT

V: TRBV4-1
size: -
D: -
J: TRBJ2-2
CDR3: CASSQRAAGELFF
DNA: TGCGCCAGCAGCCAGAGGGCGGCCGGGGAGCTGTTTTTT

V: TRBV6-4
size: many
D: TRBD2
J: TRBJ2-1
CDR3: CASSEGGLVDEQFF
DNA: TGTGCCAGCAGTGAAGGAGGACTAGTCGATGAGCAGTTCTTC

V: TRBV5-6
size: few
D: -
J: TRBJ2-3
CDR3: CASSFILGSSRYVGTQYF
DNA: TGTGCCAGCAGCTTTATTTTGGGCTCTTCTCGCTATGTGGGTACGCAGTATTTT

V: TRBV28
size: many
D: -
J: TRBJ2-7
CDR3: CASSLWAKFSYEQYF
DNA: TGTGCCAGCAGTTTATGGGCCAAGTTCTCCTACGAGCAGTACTTC

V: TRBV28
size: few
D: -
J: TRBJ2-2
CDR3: CASSLWLSVHLQGTVTGELFF
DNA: TGTGCCAGCAGTTTGTGGCTGTCGGTCCACTTACAGGGAACTGTGACCGGGGAGCTGTTTTTT

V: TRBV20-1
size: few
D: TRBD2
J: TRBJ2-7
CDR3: CSARSTSSGSLGEQYF
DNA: TGCAGTGCTAGATCCACCTCAAGCGGGAGTCTAGGGGAGCAGTACTTC

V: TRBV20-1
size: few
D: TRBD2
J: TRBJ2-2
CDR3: CSAEGLAGGMLTGELFF
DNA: TGCAGTGCTGAAGGACTAGCGGGGGGCATGCTCACCGGGGAGCTGTTTTTT

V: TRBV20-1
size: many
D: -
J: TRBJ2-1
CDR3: CSASRPVSSYNEQFF
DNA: TGCAGTGCTAGCAGGCCGGTTAGCTCCTACAATGAGCAGTTCTTC

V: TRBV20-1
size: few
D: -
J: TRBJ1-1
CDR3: CSAGRGDWTEAFF
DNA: TGCAGTGCTGGCCGGGGCGATTGGACTGAAGCTTTCTTT

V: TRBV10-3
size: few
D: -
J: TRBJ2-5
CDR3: CAISESPWGTQYF
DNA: TGTGCCATCAGTGAGTCCCCGTGGGGGACCCAGTACTTC

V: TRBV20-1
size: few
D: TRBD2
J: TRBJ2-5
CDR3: CSASLTSGTLNQETQYF
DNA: TGCAGTGCTTCCCTGACTAGCGGGACTCTCAATCAAGAGACCCAGTACTTC

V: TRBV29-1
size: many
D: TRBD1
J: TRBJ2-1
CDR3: CSVGWDRKNNEQFF
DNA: TGCAGCGTTGGATGGGACAGAAAAAACAATGAGCAGTTCTTC

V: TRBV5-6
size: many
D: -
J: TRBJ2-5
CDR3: CASSLLGNQETQYF
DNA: TGTGCCAGCAGCTTGTTGGGGAACCAAGAGACCCAGTACTTC

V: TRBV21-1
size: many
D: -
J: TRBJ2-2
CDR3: CAQRLAGTAVTGELFF
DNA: TGTGCCCAAAGGCTAGCGGGGACCGCGGTCACCGGGGAGCTGTTTTTT